This T cell receptor (beta chain) was retrieved from a study of T-cell memory formation after mild COVID-19. TCRdb re-called the 5' RACE reads with MiXCR, one entry per CDR3 protein. The table lists approximately 99,000 distinct CDR3 sequences, roughly a sixth of them singletons. Trimming removed 2 bases at V and 1 base at J, with 8 bases between. The CDR3 is made up of 14 amino acids. The V gene's germline CDR1 is MNHEY and CDR2 SVGAGI. The sequence was obtained from a man aged 18-30 years who had mild COVID-19 (a few samples of this study predate the infection). Cell type and time point are not known. The specimen was PBMCs or a T cell subset sorted from them (not recorded which). The chain employs TRBV6-5 and TRBJ1-1; perhaps TRBD1 as D (5 bases). This chain's CDR3 is CASSYDTGNTEAFF. The CDR3 coding sequence is TGTGCCAGCAGTTACGACACAGGGAACACTGAAGCTTTCTTT.